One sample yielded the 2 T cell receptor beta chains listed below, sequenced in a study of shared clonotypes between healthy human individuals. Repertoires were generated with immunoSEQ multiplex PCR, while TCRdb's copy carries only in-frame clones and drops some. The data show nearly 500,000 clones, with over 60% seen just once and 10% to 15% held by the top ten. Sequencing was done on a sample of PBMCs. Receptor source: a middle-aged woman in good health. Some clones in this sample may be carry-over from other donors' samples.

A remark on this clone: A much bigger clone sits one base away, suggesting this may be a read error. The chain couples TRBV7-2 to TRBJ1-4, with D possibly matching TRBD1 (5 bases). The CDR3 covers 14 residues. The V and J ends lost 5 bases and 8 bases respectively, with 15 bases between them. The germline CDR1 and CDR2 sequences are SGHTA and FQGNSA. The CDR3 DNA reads TGTGCCAGCAGCCGAACAGGACTGCGGGAAAAACTGTTTTTT. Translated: CASSRTGLREKLFF.

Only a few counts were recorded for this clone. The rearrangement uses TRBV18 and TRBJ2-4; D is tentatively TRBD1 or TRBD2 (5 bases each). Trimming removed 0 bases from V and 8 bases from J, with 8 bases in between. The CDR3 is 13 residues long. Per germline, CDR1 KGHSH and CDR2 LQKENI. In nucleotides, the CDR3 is TGTGCCAGCTCACCACCGGGGGATGACATTCAGTACTTC. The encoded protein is CASSPPGDDIQYF.